The 7 T cell receptor beta chains below all came from one sample that was sequenced in a study of cytomegalovirus exposure and HLA in healthy donors. With 60 Vbeta and 13 Jbeta primers, the PCR was carried out. The table came from immunoSEQ multiplex PCR; TCRdb's copy has only in-frame clones and leaves some out. There are roughly 150,000 clones in the sample; roughly four fifths occur only once, and over 2.5% lies in the top ten. The sequencing sample was made of PBMCs. Receptor source: a male donor in good health and CMV-seronegative.

This clone was counted a few times. V and J are TRBV11-3 and TRBJ2-3, with 7 bases lining up with TRBD2. The CDR3 has 16 residues. The germline V gene has CDR1 SGHNT and CDR2 YENEEA. V was pared by 5 bases and J by 0 bases, with 8 bases of the junction left unmatched. In DNA form, the CDR3 reads TGTGCCAGCAGCCACCCCGGGAGGACTAGCACAGATACGCAGTATTTT. This gives the protein CASSHPGRTSTDTQYF.

Details on this clone: The sample holds other DNA sequences that translate to the same CDR3. The chain employs TRBV7-2 and TRBJ2-5; D is ambiguous. Trimming took off 3 bases at V and 4 bases at J, with 3 bases between the two ends. The CDR3 is 11 amino acids. Per germline, CDR1 SGHTA and CDR2 FQGNSA. CDR3 sequence: CASSFGETQYF. CDR3 DNA sequence: TGTGCCAGCAGCTTCGGAGAGACCCAGTACTTC.

This clone was found a few times. The chain uses TRBV7-7 and TRBJ2-5, with D tentatively TRBD2 (5 bases). The CDR3 runs to 13 residues. V was trimmed by 5 bases and J by 4 bases, leaving 11 bases between them. CDR1 and CDR2 from the germline V gene are SSHAT and FNYEAQ (reference sequence). The CDR3 protein is CASSRTLGETQYF. In DNA, the CDR3 is TGTGCCAGCAGCCGGACTTTAGGAGAGACCCAGTACTTC.

This clone occurred a few times. The chain couples TRBV4-3 to TRBJ1-4; D remains ambiguous. CDR3 length equals 18 residues. The V gene's germline CDR1 is LGHNA and CDR2 YSLEER. Trimming removed 4 bases from V and 0 bases from J, with 18 bases in between. The CDR3 protein is CASSPFGGRIATNEKLFF. The CDR3 bases are TGCGCCAGCAGCCCCTTTGGCGGGCGAATTGCAACTAATGAAAAACTGTTTTTT.

The V gene is TRBV4-1, the J gene TRBJ1-4; the D is unclear. Germline loops: CDR1 MGHRA, CDR2 YSYEKL. This CDR3 is built from 16 residues. V was clipped by 0 bases and J by 5 bases, with 13 bases between them. This CDR3 is CASSQEAAAPNEKLFF. CDR3 DNA sequence: TGCGCCAGCAGCCAAGAGGCGGCCGCGCCCAATGAAAAACTGTTTTTT.

V is TRBV19 and J is TRBJ2-3, with a weak D call TRBD2 (6 bases). Germline lookup yields CDR1 LNHDA and CDR2 SQIVND (reference sequence). This CDR3 comprises 17 residues. Between the trimmed V and J ends, which lost 5 bases and 7 bases, there was a span of 25 bases. This chain's CDR3 is CASSDGGRGPNPYTQYF. CDR3 in DNA: TGTGCCAGTAGTGACGGGGGACGGGGCCCGAACCCCTATACGCAGTATTTT.

This rearrangement joins TRBV6-5 to TRBJ1-5; no firm D call. V was clipped by 2 bases and J by 7 bases, with 9 bases between them. CDR1 is MNHEY, CDR2 SVGAGI, per germline. The CDR3 runs to 13 residues. CDR3 loop: CASSYTPGQPQHF. The DNA for the CDR3 is TGTGCCAGCAGTTACACCCCCGGGCAGCCCCAGCATTTT.